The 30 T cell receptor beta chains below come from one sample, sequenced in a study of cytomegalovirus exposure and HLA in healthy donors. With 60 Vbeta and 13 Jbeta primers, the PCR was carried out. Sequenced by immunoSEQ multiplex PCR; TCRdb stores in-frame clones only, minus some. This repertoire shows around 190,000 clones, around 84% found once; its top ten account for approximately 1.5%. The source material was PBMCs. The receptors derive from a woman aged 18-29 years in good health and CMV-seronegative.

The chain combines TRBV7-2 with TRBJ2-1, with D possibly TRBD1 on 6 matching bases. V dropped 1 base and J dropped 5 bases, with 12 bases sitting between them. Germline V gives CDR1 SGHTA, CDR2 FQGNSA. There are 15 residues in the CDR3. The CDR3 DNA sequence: TGTGCCAGCAGCTTAGGGACCACAGGGAACAATGAGCAGTTCTTC. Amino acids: CASSLGTTGNNEQFF.

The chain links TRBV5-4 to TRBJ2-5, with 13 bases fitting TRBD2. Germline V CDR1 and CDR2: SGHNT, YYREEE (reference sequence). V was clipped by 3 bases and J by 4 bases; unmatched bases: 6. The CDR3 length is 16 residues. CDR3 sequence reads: CASSSRTSGGGETQYF. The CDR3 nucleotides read TGTGCCAGCAGCTCACGGACTAGCGGGGGAGGAGAGACCCAGTACTTC.

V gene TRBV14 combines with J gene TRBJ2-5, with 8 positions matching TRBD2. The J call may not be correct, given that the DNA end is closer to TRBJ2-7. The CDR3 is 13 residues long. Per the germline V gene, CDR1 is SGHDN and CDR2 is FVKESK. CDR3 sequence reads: CASRGGLDYEQYF. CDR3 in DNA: TGTGCCAGCAGGGGGGGACTAGACTACGAGCAGTACTTC.

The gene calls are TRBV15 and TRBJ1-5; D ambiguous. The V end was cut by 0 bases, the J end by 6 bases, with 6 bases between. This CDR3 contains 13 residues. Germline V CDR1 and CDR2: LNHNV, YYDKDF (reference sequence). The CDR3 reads CATSRDTGQPQHF. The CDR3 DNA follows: TGTGCCACCAGCAGAGATACGGGTCAGCCCCAGCATTTT.

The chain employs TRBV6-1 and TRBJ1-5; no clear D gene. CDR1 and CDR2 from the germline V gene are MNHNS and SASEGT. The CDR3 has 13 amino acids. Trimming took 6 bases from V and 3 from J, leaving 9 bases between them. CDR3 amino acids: CASREQINQPQHF. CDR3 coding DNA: TGTGCCAGCAGAGAACAGATCAATCAGCCCCAGCATTTT.

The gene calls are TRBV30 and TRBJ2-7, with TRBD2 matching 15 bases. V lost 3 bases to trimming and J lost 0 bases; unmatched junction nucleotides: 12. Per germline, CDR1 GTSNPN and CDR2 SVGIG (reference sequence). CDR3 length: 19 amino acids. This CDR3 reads CAWRRTGTSGRTSSYEQYF. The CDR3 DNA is TGTGCCTGGAGAAGAACCGGGACTAGCGGGAGGACGAGCTCCTACGAGCAGTACTTC.

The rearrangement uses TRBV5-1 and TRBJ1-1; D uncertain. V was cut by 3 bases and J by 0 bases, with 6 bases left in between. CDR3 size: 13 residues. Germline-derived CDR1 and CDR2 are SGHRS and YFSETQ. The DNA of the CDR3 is TGCGCCAGCAGCTCCGACTTGAACACTGAAGCTTTCTTT. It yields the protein CASSSDLNTEAFF.

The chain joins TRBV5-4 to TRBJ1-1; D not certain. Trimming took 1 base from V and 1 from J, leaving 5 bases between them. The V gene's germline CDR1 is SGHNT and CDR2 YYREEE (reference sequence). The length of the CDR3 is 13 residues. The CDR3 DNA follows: TGTGCCAGCAGCTTGAACAGGAACACTGAAGCTTTCTTT. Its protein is CASSLNRNTEAFF.

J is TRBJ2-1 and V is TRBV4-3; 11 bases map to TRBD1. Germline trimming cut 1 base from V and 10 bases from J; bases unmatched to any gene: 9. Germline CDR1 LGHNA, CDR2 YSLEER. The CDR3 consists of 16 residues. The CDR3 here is CASSQGTGGAGREQFF. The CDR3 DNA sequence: TGCGCCAGCAGCCAAGGGACAGGGGGCGCGGGCCGGGAGCAGTTCTTC.

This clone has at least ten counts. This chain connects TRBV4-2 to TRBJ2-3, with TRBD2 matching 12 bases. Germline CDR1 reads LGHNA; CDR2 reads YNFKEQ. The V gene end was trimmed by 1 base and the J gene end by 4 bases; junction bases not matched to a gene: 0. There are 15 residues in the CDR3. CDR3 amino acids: CASSQGLAGADTQYF. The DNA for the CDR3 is TGTGCCAGCAGCCAAGGACTAGCGGGAGCAGATACGCAGTATTTT.

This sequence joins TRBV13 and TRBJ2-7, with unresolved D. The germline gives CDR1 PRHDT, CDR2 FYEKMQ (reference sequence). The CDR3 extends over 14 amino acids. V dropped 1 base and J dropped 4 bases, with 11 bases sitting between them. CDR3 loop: CASSLASANYEQYF. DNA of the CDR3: TGTGCCAGCAGCTTAGCCAGCGCTAATTACGAGCAGTACTTC.

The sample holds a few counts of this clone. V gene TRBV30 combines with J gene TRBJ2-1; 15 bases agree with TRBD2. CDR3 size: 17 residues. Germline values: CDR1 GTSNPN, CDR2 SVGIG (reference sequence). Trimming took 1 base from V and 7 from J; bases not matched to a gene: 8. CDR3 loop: CAWSALGTSGRRNEQFF. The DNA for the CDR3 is TGTGCCTGGAGTGCCTTGGGGACTAGCGGGAGGAGGAATGAGCAGTTCTTC.

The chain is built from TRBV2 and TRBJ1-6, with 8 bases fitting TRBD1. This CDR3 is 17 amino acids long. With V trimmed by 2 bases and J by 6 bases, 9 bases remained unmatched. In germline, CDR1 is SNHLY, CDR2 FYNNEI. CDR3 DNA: TGTGCCAGCAGTGAAATGGCAGGGGGCTGGAGTAATTCACCCCTCCACTTT. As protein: CASSEMAGGWSNSPLHF.

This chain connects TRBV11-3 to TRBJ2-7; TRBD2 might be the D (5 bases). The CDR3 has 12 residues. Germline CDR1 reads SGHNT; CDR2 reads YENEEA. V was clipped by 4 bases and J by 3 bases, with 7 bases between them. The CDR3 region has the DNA TGTGCCAGCAGCTCCAGCGGCTACGAGCAGTACTTC. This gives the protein CASSSSGYEQYF.

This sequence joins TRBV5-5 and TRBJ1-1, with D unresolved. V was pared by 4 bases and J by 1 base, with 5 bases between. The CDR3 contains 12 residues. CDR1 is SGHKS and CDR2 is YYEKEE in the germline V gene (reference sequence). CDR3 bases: TGTGCCAGCAGCGTCCGGAACACTGAAGCTTTCTTT. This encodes CASSVRNTEAFF.

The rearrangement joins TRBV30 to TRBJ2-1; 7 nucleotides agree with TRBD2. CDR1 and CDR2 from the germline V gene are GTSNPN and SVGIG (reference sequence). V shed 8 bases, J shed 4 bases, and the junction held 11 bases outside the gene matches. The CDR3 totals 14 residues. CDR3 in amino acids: CALGLSGKYNEQFF. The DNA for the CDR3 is TGTGCCCTCGGTTTGAGCGGGAAATACAATGAGCAGTTCTTC. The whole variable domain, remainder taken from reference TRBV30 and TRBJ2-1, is SQTIHQWPATLVQPVGSPLSLECTVEGTSNPNLYWYRQAAGRGLQLLFYSVGIGQISSEVPQNLSASRPQDRQFILSSKKLLLSDSGFYLCALGLSGKYNEQFFGPGTRLTVL.

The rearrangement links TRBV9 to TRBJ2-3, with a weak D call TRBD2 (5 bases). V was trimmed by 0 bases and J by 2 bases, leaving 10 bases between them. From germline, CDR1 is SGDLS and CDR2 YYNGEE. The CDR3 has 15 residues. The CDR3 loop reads CASSVGASPTDTQYF. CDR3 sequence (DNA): TGTGCCAGCAGCGTAGGGGCTAGCCCCACAGATACGCAGTATTTT.

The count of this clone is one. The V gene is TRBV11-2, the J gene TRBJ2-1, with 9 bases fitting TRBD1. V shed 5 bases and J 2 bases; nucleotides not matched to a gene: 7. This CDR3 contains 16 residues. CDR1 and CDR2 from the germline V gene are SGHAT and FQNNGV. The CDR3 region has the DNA TGTGCCAGCAGCACCCGGACAGGGGAAACCTACAATGAGCAGTTCTTC. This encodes CASSTRTGETYNEQFF.

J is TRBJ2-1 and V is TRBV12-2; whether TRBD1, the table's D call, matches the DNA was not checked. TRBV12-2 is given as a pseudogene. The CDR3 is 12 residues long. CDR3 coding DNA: TGTGCAAGGTTGGGGGCCGGGAATGAGCAGTTCTTC. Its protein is CARLGAGNEQFF.

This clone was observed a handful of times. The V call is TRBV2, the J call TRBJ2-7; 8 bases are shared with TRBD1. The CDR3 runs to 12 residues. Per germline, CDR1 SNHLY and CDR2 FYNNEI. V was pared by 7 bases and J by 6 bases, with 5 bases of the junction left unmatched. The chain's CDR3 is CASIGQGVEQYF. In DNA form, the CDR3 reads TGTGCCAGCATTGGACAGGGTGTCGAGCAGTACTTC.

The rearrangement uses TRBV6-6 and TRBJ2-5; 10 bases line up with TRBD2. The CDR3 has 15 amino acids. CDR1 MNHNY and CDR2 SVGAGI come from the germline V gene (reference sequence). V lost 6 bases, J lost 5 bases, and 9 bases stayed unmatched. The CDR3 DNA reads TGTGCCAGCAGGCATAAAGCGGGAGGGCCGGAGACCCAGTACTTC. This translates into CASRHKAGGPETQYF.

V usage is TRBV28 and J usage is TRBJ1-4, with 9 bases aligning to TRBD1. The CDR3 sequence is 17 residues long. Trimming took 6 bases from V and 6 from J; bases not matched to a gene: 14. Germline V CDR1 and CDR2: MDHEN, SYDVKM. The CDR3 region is CASRGQGWATRHEKLFF. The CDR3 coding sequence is TGTGCCAGCAGGGGACAGGGATGGGCCACGCGACATGAAAAACTGTTTTTT.

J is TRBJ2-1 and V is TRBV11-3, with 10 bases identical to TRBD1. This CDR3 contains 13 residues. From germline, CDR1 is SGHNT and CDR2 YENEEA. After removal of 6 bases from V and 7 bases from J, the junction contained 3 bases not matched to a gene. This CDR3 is CASRRTGGNEQFF. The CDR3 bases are TGTGCCAGCAGGCGGACAGGGGGAAATGAGCAGTTCTTC.

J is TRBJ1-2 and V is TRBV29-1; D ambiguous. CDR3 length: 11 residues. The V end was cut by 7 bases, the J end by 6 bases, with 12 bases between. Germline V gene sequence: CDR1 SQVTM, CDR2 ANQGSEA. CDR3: CSARGRNGYTF. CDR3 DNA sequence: TGCAGCGCCCGTGGGCGAAATGGCTACACCTTC.

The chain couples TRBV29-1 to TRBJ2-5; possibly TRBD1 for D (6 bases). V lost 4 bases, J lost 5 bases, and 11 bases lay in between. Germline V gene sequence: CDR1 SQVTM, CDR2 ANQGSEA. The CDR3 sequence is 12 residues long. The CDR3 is CSVVQGWETQYF. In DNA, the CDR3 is TGCAGCGTTGTGCAGGGGTGGGAGACCCAGTACTTC.

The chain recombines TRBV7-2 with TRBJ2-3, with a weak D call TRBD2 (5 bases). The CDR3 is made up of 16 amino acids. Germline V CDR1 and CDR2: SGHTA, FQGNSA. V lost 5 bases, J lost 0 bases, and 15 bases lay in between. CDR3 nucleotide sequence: TGTGCCAGCAGCGTCACTTTAGCGCGGAGCACAGATACGCAGTATTTT. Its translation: CASSVTLARSTDTQYF.

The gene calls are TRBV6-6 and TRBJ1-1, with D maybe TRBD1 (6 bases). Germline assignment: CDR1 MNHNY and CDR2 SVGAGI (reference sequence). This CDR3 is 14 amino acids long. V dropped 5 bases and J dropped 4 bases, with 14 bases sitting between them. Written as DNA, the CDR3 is TGTGCCAGCAGTGCGGCACGGGGGGCCACTGAAGCTTTCTTT. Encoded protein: CASSAARGATEAFF.

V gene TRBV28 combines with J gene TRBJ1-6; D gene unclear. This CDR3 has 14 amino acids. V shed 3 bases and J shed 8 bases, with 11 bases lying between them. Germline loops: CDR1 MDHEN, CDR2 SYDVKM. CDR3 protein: CASSFLIQHSPLHF. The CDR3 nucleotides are TGTGCCAGCAGTTTCTTGATACAGCATTCACCCCTCCACTTT.

In DNA form, the CDR3 reads TGTGCCAGCAGCTTAGCACCCAGGGCAGAGCAGTTCTTC. It yields the protein CASSLAPRAEQFF. V is TRBV11-2 and J is TRBJ2-1; a weak D match, TRBD1 (5 bases). CDR3 size: 13 residues. Trimming took off 1 base at V and 10 bases at J, with 11 bases between the two ends. Germline CDR1 and CDR2: SGHAT and FQNNGV.

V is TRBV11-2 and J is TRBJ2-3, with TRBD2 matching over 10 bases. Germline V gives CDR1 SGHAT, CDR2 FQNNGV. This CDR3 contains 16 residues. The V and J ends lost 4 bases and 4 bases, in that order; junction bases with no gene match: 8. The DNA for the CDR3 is TGTGCCAGCAGCTCTCTTAGCGGGAGGATAGCAGATACGCAGTATTTT. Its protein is CASSSLSGRIADTQYF.